There are many counts of the clone carrying this T cell receptor beta chain. What it binds is not known. The V end lost 3 bases, the J end lost 4 bases, and 22 bases lay between the germline ends. CDR3 size: 18 residues. Germline loops: CDR1 SGHAT, CDR2 FQNNGV. The sample comes from a study of CD8+CD57+ T cells in acquired aplastic anemia. Study-wide context: Isolated CD4+ and CD8+ cells, once sorted, yielded DNA averaging around 3 ug. Healthy-donor CD4+ cells averaged approximately 9.8 million reads.

Findings of the study overall: Patients and controls had in common 25 to 35 CD8+ CDR3 sequences.

Both TCR beta VDJ combination and CDR3 sequence profiling were carried out. Genomic DNA was the template for this profiling. TCRdb redid the calling of the reads with MiXCR, one entry per CDR3 protein. Of under 250,000 distinct CDR3 sequences in the sample, roughly 35% were seen once. This sequence originates from a human donor in good health, serving as a control. The sequencing sample was made of sorted CD4+, CD8+, or CD8+CD57+ T cells (not recorded which) from PBMCs. The rearrangement uses TRBV11-2 and TRBJ1-5; D uncertain. The CDR3 region has the DNA TGTGCCAGCAGCTTCGAAAGCCAGCGAGATCCCCATAATCAGCCCCAGCATTTT. Its translation is CASSFESQRDPHNQPQHF.